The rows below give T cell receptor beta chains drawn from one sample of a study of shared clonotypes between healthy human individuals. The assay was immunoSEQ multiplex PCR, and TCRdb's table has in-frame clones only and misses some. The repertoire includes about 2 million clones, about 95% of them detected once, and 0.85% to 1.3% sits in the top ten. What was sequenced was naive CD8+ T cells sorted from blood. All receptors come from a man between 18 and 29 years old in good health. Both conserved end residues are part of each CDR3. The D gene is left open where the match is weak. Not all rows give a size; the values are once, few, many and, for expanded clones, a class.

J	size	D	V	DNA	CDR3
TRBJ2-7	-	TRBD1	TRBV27	TGTGCCAGCAGACGGGACAGCTCCTACGAGCAGTACTTC	CASRRDSSYEQYF
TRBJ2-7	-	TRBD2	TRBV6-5	TGTGCCAGCAGTTACTCGGGCGGGAGTGTTTCCTACGAGCAGTACTTC	CASSYSGGSVSYEQYF
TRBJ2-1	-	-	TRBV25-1	TGTGCCAGCAGTGAATATACGGATTTTAAGGGGGGATACAATGAGCAGTTCTTC	CASSEYTDFKGGYNEQFF
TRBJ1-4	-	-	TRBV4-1	TGCGCCAGCAGCCACCTCGGGGGGGAGGGTGAAAAACTGTTTTTT	CASSHLGGEGEKLFF
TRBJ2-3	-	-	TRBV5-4	TGTGCCAGCAGCACCCCTACAGATACGCAGTATTTT	CASSTPTDTQYF
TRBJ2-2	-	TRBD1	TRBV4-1	TGCGCCAGCAGCCCCTTACCCGGGACAGGCTCTCCCGGGGAGCTGTTTTTT	CASSPLPGTGSPGELFF
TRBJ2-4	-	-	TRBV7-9	TGTGCCAGCAGCGACGTCGAGATGGGTCAGTACTTC	CASSDVEMGQYF
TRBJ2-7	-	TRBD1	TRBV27	TGTGCCAGCAGCACTGACAGGGGCCACGAGCAGTACTTC	CASSTDRGHEQYF
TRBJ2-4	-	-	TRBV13	TGTGCCAGCACCAAAGCCCGGAACATTCAGTACTTC	CASTKARNIQYF
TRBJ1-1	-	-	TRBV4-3	TGCGCCAGCAGCCAAGTTGTAGACACTGAAGCTTTCTTT	CASSQVVDTEAFF
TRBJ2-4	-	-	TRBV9	TGTGCCAGCAGCCCTAGCTTGGATATAGCCAAAAACATTCAGTACTTC	CASSPSLDIAKNIQYF
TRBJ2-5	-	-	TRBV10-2	TGCGCCAGCAGTGTCACAGGGAGCCAAGAGACCCAGTACTTC	CASSVTGSQETQYF
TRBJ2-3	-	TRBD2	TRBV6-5	TGTGCCAGCAGTTACGCCAGCGGGGATAGCACAGATACGCAGTATTTT	CASSYASGDSTDTQYF
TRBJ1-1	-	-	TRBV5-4	TGTGCCAGCAGCTTGGCGTTTGAGACAGGGAACACTGAAGCTTTCTTT	CASSLAFETGNTEAFF
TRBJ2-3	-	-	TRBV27	TGTGCCAGCAGTTTTCTTGGGGATTCTGGTGACACAGATACGCAGTATTTT	CASSFLGDSGDTDTQYF
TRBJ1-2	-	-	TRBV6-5	TGTGCCACCTTAGAATATGGCTACACCTTC	CATLEYGYTF
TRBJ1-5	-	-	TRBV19	TGTGCCAGTAGTATAGATCTGGAGATCAATCAGCCCCAGCATTTT	CASSIDLEINQPQHF
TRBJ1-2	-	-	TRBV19	TGTGCCAGTAGTATCGGGGGGGATGGCTACACCTTC	CASSIGGDGYTF
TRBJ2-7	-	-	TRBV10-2	TGCGCCAGCAGTGTAGGCGCCTCCTACGAGCAGTACTTC	CASSVGASYEQYF
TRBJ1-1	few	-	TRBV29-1	TGCAGCGTTGAACGACAGCTGAACACTGAAGCTTTCTTT	CSVERQLNTEAFF
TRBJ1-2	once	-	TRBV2	TGTGCCAGCAGTGATTACGTGGAAAAGGATGGCTACACCTTC	CASSDYVEKDGYTF
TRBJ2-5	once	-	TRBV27	TGTGCCAGCAGTTTATCACCGGGGCAGACCCAAGAGACCCAGTACTTC	CASSLSPGQTQETQYF
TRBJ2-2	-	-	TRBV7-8	TGTGCCAGCAGCCCTACAGCGAACACCGGGGAGCTGTTTTTT	CASSPTANTGELFF
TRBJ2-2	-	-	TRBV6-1	TGTGCCAGCATGGCAGGGTCTAACACCGGGGAGCTGTTTTTT	CASMAGSNTGELFF
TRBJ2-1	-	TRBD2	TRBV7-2	TGTGCCAGCAGCCTGGGGCTAGCGGGCCACAATGAGCAGTTCTTC	CASSLGLAGHNEQFF
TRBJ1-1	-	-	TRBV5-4	TGTGCCAGCAGCTTGGACAGGGTAATGAACACTGAAGCTTTCTTT	CASSLDRVMNTEAFF
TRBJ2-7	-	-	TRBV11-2	TGTGCCAGCAGCTTATACGTCGGGGACGAGCAGTACTTC	CASSLYVGDEQYF
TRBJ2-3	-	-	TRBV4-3	TGCGCCAGCAGCCAAGAGGAGGAGGCAGATACGCAGTATTTT	CASSQEEEADTQYF
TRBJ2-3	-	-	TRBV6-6	TGTGCCAGCAGTTACACAGACCCGACAGATACGCAGTATTTT	CASSYTDPTDTQYF
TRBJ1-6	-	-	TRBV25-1	TGTGCCAGCAAACAGGGTCGTTATAATTCACCCCTCCACTTT	CASKQGRYNSPLHF
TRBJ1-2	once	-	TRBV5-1	TGCGCCAGCAGCTTGGGGGACCTCCCGGGTAACGATGGCTACACCTTC	CASSLGDLPGNDGYTF
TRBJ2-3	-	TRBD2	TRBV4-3	TGCGCCAGCAGCCAAGAAGTGGGGAGCGGGAGAGGCACAGATACGCAGTATTTT	CASSQEVGSGRGTDTQYF
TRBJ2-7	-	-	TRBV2	TGTGCCAGCAGTGAAGGCCAGGGCTGGACCTACGAGCAGTACTTC	CASSEGQGWTYEQYF
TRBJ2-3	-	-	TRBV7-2	TGTGCCAGCACCAACAGGGGCACAGATACGCAGTATTTT	CASTNRGTDTQYF
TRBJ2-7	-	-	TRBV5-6	TGTGCCAGCAGCTTGGCGCTCAGGGGTTTCTCCTACGAGCAGTACTTC	CASSLALRGFSYEQYF
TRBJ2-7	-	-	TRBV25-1	TGTGCCAGCAGTGAATTAGGGCTAGACGAGCAGTACTTC	CASSELGLDEQYF
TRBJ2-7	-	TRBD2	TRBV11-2	TGTGCCAGCAGCAGGGGACTAGCGGAATCCTACGAGCAGTACTTC	CASSRGLAESYEQYF
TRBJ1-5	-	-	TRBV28	TGTGCCAGCATTCAAGGGCGGGCGAATCAGCCCCAGCATTTT	CASIQGRANQPQHF
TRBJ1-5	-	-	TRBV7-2	TGTGCCAGCAGCTCCCCGGGATTGAAGAGTCAGCCCCAGCATTTT	CASSSPGLKSQPQHF
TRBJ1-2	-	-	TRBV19	TGTGCCAGTAGTATAGTTCTCATCGGAAACAGGACCTTC	CASSIVLIGNRTF
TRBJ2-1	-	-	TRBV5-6	TGTGCCAGCAGCTGGGGAGTTGAGCAGTTCTTC	CASSWGVEQFF
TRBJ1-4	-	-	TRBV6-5	TGTGCCAGCAGCCTCGGTGGGGGCCACCGTGAAAAACTGTTTTTT	CASSLGGGHREKLFF
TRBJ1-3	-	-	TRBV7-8	TGTGCCAGCAGCCTTCGTGGCCCTGTGGACACCATATATTTT	CASSLRGPVDTIYF
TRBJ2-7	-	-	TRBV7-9	TGTGCCAGCAGCTTATTAGACAGCGACTACGAGCAGTACTTC	CASSLLDSDYEQYF
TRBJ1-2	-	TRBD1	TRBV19	TGTGCCAGTAGTATCGGGCAGGGGGCAGGACGCTATGGCTACACCTTC	CASSIGQGAGRYGYTF
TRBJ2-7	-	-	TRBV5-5	TGTGCCAGCAGCCTAGAAGACACCTACGAGCAGTACTTC	CASSLEDTYEQYF
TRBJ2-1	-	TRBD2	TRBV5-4	TGTGCCAGCAGCTTGGGGACTAGCGGAGGGGTCAATGAGCAGTTCTTC	CASSLGTSGGVNEQFF
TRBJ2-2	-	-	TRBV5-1	TGCGCCAGCAGTCTTCCGGGACGAACGGACACCGGGGAGCTGTTTTTT	CASSLPGRTDTGELFF
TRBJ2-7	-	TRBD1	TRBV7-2	TGTGCCAGCAGCCAAGGACAGGGGAGAGGGGAGCAGTACTTC	CASSQGQGRGEQYF